A selection of T cell receptor beta chains follows, all from one sample in a study of identical twins. TCRdb passed the 5' RACE reads through MiXCR, listing each CDR3 protein once. The repertoire holds some 500,000 distinct CDR3 sequences, with approximately 15% as singletons. The data also belong to a second study, concerning yellow fever vaccine responses in identical twins.

Source material: CD4+ T cells sorted from blood. The source is a woman aged 18-29 years in good health. Both conserved end residues are part of each CDR3. The D gene is left open where the match is weak. Not every row has a clone size; where given, it reads once, few, many or a size class.

TGTGCCAGCAGCCACGGGAAAGGGGGAGATACGCAGTATTTT	CASSHGKGGDTQYF	TRBV3-1	NA	few	TRBJ2-3
TGTGCCAGCAGCTTGTGGTCAGATACGCAGTATTTT	CASSLWSDTQYF	TRBV5-6	NA	NA	TRBJ2-3
TGTGCCAGCAGTTTTGACAGGGGCTACAATGAGCAGTTCTTC	CASSFDRGYNEQFF	TRBV27	TRBD1	many	TRBJ2-1
TGTGCCAGCAGTTCCCTTTCCCGAGGACTAGCGGGACCTAATCCCTACAATGAGCAGTTCTTC	CASSSLSRGLAGPNPYNEQFF	TRBV12-3/TRBV12-4	TRBD2	many	TRBJ2-1
TGTGCCAGCAGCGTAGAGCCGCCAGGGTGGTTTGGCAATGAGCAGTTCTTC	CASSVEPPGWFGNEQFF	TRBV9	NA	many	TRBJ2-1
TGTGCCACCAGCAGGGACATTGGCGGGGCTTCAAACTATGGCTACACCTTC	CATSRDIGGASNYGYTF	TRBV15	NA	NA	TRBJ1-2
TGCGCCAGCAGCCGAGACGTCGGGAGCGGGAGGGCCGGGGAAAACATTCAGTACTTC	CASSRDVGSGRAGENIQYF	TRBV4-3	TRBD2	NA	TRBJ2-4
TGCGCCAGCATGGGGTCACGGGCCAATGAGCAGTTCTTC	CASMGSRANEQFF	TRBV5-1	NA	NA	TRBJ2-1
TGCAGTGCTAGAAGGACTAGCGGGGGCACCAATGAGCAGTTCTTC	CSARRTSGGTNEQFF	TRBV20-1	TRBD2	NA	TRBJ2-1
TGTGCCAGCAGCCAAGATAGGGAGACAGGCGGTCCGCAGTACTTC	CASSQDRETGGPQYF	TRBV4-2	NA	NA	TRBJ2-7
TGTGCCAGCAGTGATCGGGGCGGAAGTGGGGGCTACACCTTC	CASSDRGGSGGYTF	TRBV2	NA	NA	TRBJ1-2
TGTGCCAGCAGCCACCGGGACAGGGATCAGCCCCAGCATTTT	CASSHRDRDQPQHF	TRBV2	TRBD1	few	TRBJ1-5
TGTGCCAGCAGCTCGGGACTAGCGGGGGGAGATACGCAGTATTTT	CASSSGLAGGDTQYF	TRBV7-3	TRBD2	NA	TRBJ2-3
TGTGCCAGCAGCTCGACTAGCATCCAAGAGACCCAGTACTTC	CASSSTSIQETQYF	TRBV7-9	TRBD2	many	TRBJ2-5
TGCGCCAGCAGGAAAGGAGCAACTAATGAAAAACTGTTTTTT	CASRKGATNEKLFF	TRBV5-1	NA	many	TRBJ1-4
TGTGCCAGCAGACAGACAGGGGGCGGGTACAATGAGCAGTTCTTC	CASRQTGGGYNEQFF	TRBV3-1	TRBD1	few	TRBJ2-1
TGCAGTGCCCCGGGACAGGGGGCCAAAAACATTCAGTACTTC	CSAPGQGAKNIQYF	TRBV20-1	TRBD1	few	TRBJ2-4
TGTGCCATCAGTGATCAGATTCAAGAGACCCAGTACTTC	CAISDQIQETQYF	TRBV10-3	NA	many	TRBJ2-5
TGTGCCATCAGGGGTGACAGGGAAGCCTACGAGCAGTACTTC	CAIRGDREAYEQYF	TRBV10-3	TRBD1	few	TRBJ2-7
TGTGCCAGCAGTTTGGGTGAGGGGTTGGGGCAGTTCTTC	CASSLGEGLGQFF	TRBV12-3/TRBV12-4	NA	few	TRBJ2-1
TGTGCCAGCAGCTCGGAGAGCTCCTATAATTCACCCCTCCACTTT	CASSSESSYNSPLHF	TRBV5-5	NA	NA	TRBJ1-6
TGTGCCAGCAGTTTTGGCTCCTACGAGCAGTACTTC	CASSFGSYEQYF	TRBV7-2	NA	many	TRBJ2-7
TGTGCCAGCACTCTAGCGGGGGGGTCCTACAATGAGCAGTTCTTC	CASTLAGGSYNEQFF	TRBV28	TRBD2	NA	TRBJ2-1
TGTGCCAGCAGTTATCGCGTAGCGGGAGGTTACAATGAGCAGTTCTTC	CASSYRVAGGYNEQFF	TRBV6-5	TRBD2	NA	TRBJ2-1
TGCGCCAGCAGATGGACAGGAACTAACTACGAGCAGTACTTC	CASRWTGTNYEQYF	TRBV5-1	TRBD1	NA	TRBJ2-7
TGTGCCAGCACCGGGACAGGGGTGGGAGGAGAGACCCAGTACTTC	CASTGTGVGGETQYF	TRBV11-2	TRBD1	NA	TRBJ2-5
TGTGCCAGCAGCTTACTCCCGCAAGAGACCCAGTACTTC	CASSLLPQETQYF	TRBV7-8	NA	many	TRBJ2-5
TGTGCCAGCAGCAGAGCGGGGGTTGGGGAGACCCAGTACTTC	CASSRAGVGETQYF	TRBV7-9	TRBD2	NA	TRBJ2-5
TGTGCCTGGATCCGACTAGCGGGGGGCTTCTCTGGGGCCAACGTCCTGACTTTC	CAWIRLAGGFSGANVLTF	TRBV30	TRBD2	few	TRBJ2-6
TGTGCCACCAGTGACACTACCCGGCAGGGGTATGGCTACACCTTC	CATSDTTRQGYGYTF	TRBV24-1	NA	NA	TRBJ1-2